This T cell receptor (beta chain) was recorded in a study of T-cell reconstitution after alpha-beta-depleted transplantation in children. As it was prepared, the TCRbeta library received unique molecular identifiers. TCRdb re-derived calls from the PCR reads in MiXCR, one entry per CDR3 protein. The sample gives 350,000 to 400,000 distinct CDR3 sequences, roughly 14% of which show up once; around 4% is in the top ten. There are many counts of this clonotype. Germline V gives CDR1 SGHRS, CDR2 YFSETQ. The CDR3 is made up of 13 amino acids. V lost 4 bases to trimming and J lost 2 bases, with 9 bases between them.

The TCR sequence derives from a human donor who donated a stem cell graft to a child with Fanconi anemia. The sequenced sample was PBMCs, obtained from the stem cell graft. This sequence joins TRBV5-1 and TRBJ1-1; D is unresolved. CDR3: CASSADGNTEAFF. CDR3 nucleotides: TGCGCCAGCAGCGCGGACGGAAACACTGAAGCTTTCTTT.